This T cell receptor (beta chain) derives from a study of blood T cell repertoires in COVID-19. Clones were read by immunoSEQ multiplex PCR, and TCRdb kept only the in-frame ones, dropping some. The table lists over 130,000 clones, 85% to 90% of them singletons. Germline V gene lookup returns CDR1 SNHLY and CDR2 FYNNEI. V shed 5 bases and J 5 bases; nucleotides not matched to a gene: 8. This CDR3 has 14 amino acids. The TCR comes from a woman aged 80 or older with acute or convalescent COVID-19. The source material was peripheral blood. The chain combines TRBV2 with TRBJ2-5; 7 bases are a match to TRBD1. The CDR3 reads CASSPNRGRETQYF. In DNA form, the CDR3 reads TGTGCCAGCAGTCCGAACAGGGGTCGGGAGACCCAGTACTTC.